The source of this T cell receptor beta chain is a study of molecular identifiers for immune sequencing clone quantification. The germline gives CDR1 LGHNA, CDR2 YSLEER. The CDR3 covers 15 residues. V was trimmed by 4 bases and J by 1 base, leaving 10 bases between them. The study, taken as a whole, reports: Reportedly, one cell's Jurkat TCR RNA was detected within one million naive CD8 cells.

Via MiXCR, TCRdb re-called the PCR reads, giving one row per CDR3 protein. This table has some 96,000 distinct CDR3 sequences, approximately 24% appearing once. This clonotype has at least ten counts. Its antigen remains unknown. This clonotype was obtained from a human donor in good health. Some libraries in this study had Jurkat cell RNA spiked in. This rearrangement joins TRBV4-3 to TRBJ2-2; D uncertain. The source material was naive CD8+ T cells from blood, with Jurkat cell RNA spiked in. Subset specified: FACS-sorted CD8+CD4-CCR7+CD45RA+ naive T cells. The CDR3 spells CASSPEPGNTGELFF. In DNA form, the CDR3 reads TGCGCCAGCAGCCCTGAACCGGGGAACACCGGGGAGCTGTTTTTT.